This TCR beta chain was identified in a study of blood T cell repertoires in COVID-19. Study background: Donors in the United States, Italy and Spain gave samples during acute or convalescent COVID-19. T cells, B-cell-depleted T cells, or PBMCs supplied cDNA or gDNA.

Source study methods: Amplifying reference gene primers gave estimates of nucleated cell counts. Libraries were prepared by immunoSEQ multiplex PCR; TCRdb keeps only in-frame clonotypes and omits some of them. V, J and clone size are those of that table, while D and trimming were read from the DNA. The sample consists of tens of thousands of clones, about 90% of them appearing once. The CDR3 is 18 amino acids. Germline CDR1 reads SGHNT; CDR2 reads YYREEE (reference sequence). V was clipped by 3 bases and J by 1 base; unmatched bases: 5. The J gene is TRBJ2-3, the V gene TRBV5-4; 16 bases fit TRBD2. The specimen sequenced was peripheral blood. The clonotype comes from a human donor with active COVID-19. The donor label of this sample is uncertain. The CDR3 sequence: CASSSGLAGGPGTDTQYF. DNA of the CDR3: TGTGCCAGCAGCTCGGGACTAGCGGGGGGGCCGGGCACAGATACGCAGTATTTT.